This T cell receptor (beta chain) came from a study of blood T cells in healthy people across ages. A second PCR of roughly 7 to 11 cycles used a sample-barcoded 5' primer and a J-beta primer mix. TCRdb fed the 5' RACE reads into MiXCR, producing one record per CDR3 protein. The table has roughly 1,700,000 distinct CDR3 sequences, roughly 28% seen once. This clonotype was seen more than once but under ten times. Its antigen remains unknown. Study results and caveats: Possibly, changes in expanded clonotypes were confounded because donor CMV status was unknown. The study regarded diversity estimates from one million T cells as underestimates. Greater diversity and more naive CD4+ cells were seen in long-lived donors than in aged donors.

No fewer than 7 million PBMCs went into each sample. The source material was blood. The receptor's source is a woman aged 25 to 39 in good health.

This CDR3 is CASRGPHRAIDTEAFF. Written as DNA, the CDR3 is TGTGCCAGCCGCGGTCCTCACAGGGCGATCGACACTGAAGCTTTCTTT. The V call is TRBV12-3 or TRBV12-4, the J call TRBJ1-1; D is perhaps TRBD1 (6 bases). V lost 8 bases and J 3 bases, leaving 22 bases between the germline ends. The CDR3 totals 16 residues.